This entry features one TCR beta chain sequence. Its matching antigen is unknown. This sample was taken from a study of glioma-infiltrating T cells. Whole-study results and caveats: Tissue-blood divergence was below expectation in non-neoplastic patients, above in gliomas.

Amplification of TCR alpha and beta CDR3 regions from RNA used iRepertoire nested multiplex PCR. TCRdb fed the multiplex PCR reads into MiXCR, producing one record per CDR3 protein. The sample shows roughly 200,000 distinct CDR3 sequences, more than 25% of them seen only once. The CDR3 runs 16 residues. The germline CDR1 and CDR2 sequences are MNHEY and SVGAGI. V lost 6 bases to trimming and J lost 4 bases; unmatched junction nucleotides: 8. This chain uses TRBV6-5 with TRBJ2-2; 10 bases align to TRBD2. The receptor's source is a human donor with low-grade glioma or glioblastoma, undergoing nonglioma brain surgery, or in good health (not recorded which). The material sequenced was glioma tissue, nonneoplastic brain tissue, or PBMCs (not recorded which). The CDR3 DNA is TGTGCCAGCAGCCTCTGGACTAGCGGACTCACCGGGGAGCTGTTTTTT. Translated, it gives CASSLWTSGLTGELFF.